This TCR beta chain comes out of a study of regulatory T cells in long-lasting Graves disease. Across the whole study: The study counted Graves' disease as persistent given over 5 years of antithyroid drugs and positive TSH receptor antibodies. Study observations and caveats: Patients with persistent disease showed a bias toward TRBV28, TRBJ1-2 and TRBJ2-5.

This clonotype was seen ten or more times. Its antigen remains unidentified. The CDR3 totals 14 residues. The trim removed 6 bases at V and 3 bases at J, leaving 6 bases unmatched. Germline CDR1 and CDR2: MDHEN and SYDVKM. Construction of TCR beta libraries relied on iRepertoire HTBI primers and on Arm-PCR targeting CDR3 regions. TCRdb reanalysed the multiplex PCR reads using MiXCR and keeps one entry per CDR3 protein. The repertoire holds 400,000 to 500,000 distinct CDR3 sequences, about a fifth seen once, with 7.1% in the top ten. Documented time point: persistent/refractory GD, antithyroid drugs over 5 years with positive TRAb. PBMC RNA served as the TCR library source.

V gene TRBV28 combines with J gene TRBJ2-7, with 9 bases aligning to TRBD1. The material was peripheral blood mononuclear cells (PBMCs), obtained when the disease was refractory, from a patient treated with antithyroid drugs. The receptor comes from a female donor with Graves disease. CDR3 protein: CASRPGQGFYEQYF. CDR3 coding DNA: TGTGCCAGCAGACCGGGACAGGGATTCTACGAGCAGTACTTC.